These 32 T cell receptor beta chains originate from one sample sequenced in a study of blood T cells in healthy people across ages. A second PCR, run for roughly 6 to 11 cycles, used a sample-barcoded 5' primer plus a J-beta primer mix. One entry per CDR3 protein, called by TCRdb with MiXCR from the 5' RACE reads. The sample includes around 820,000 distinct CDR3 sequences, approximately 25% of them seen just once. These records were also assigned to another study, of T cells of mothers and their children.

Material: blood. Source of these receptors: a boy under 18 in good health.

The table lists this clonotype with a few counts. The chain recombines TRBV7-9 with TRBJ1-2; no firm D call. CDR3 length: 13 residues. Germline values: CDR1 SEHNR, CDR2 FQNEAQ (reference sequence). Trimming left V 5 bases short and J 4 bases short, with 11 bases between. CDR3 in amino acids: CASSDGLIYGYTF. The CDR3 nucleotides are TGTGCCAGCAGCGACGGACTGATCTATGGCTACACCTTC.

A few counts support this clonotype. V usage is TRBV27 and J usage is TRBJ2-1; no firm D call. The CDR3 spans 14 residues. Germline CDR1 MNHEY, CDR2 SMNVEV (reference sequence). V gave up 5 bases and J gave up 0 bases, with 8 bases separating them. For the CDR3, the DNA is TGTGCCAGCAGTATGCTAGTCTCCTACAATGAGCAGTTCTTC. Amino acid sequence: CASSMLVSYNEQFF.

This clonotype has more than one count but fewer than ten. The chain carries TRBV20-1 and TRBJ2-1, with a tentative D call TRBD1 (6 bases). In germline, CDR1 is DFQATT, CDR2 SNEGSKA (reference sequence). Trimming shortened V by 4 bases and J by 7 bases, and 20 bases separated the two germline ends. This CDR3 is built from 15 residues. CDR3 DNA: TGCAGTGCTACTACCGATCCGGACAGCTCTAATGAGCAGTTCTTC. Translating gives CSATTDPDSSNEQFF.

This clonotype was recorded many times. V usage is TRBV5-5 and J usage is TRBJ2-7; D remains ambiguous. V was shortened by 2 bases and J by 0 bases, with 9 bases between the two germline ends. This CDR3 contains 14 residues. Germline assignment: CDR1 SGHKS and CDR2 YYEKEE (reference sequence). In DNA form, the CDR3 reads TGTGCCAGCAGCTTCGATCCGGGCTCCTACGAGCAGTACTTC. Protein sequence: CASSFDPGSYEQYF.

The table lists this clonotype with a few counts. The chain employs TRBV20-1 and TRBJ2-5; 7 bases match TRBD2. With V trimmed by 2 bases and J by 5 bases, 8 bases remained unmatched. The CDR3 loop spans 14 amino acids. In germline, CDR1 is DFQATT, CDR2 SNEGSKA (reference sequence). The CDR3 coding sequence is TGCAGTGCTAGACGCCCCGGGGGGACGGAGACCCAGTACTTC. It yields the protein CSARRPGGTETQYF.

This clonotype has a handful of counts. The chain couples TRBV21-1 to TRBJ1-4; the table names TRBD1, a call not compared with the DNA. TRBV21-1 is given as a pseudogene. The CDR3 totals 18 residues. This chain's CDR3 is CASSTAGRGGQGGEKLFF. The CDR3 DNA sequence: TGTGCCAGCAGCACCGCCGGGCGTGGGGGACAGGGGGGTGAAAAACTGTTTTTT.

In its sample, this clonotype was seen a few times. V is TRBV14 and J is TRBJ2-3; D ambiguous. The CDR3 extends over 13 amino acids. Germline loops: CDR1 SGHDN, CDR2 FVKESK. V was pared by 3 bases and J by 5 bases, with 9 bases between. CDR3 nucleotide sequence: TGTGCCAGCAGCCATTTAAGTCAAGATACGCAGTATTTT. This encodes CASSHLSQDTQYF.

This chain connects TRBV3-1 to TRBJ2-4; 14 nucleotides match TRBD2. Trimming at V came to 0 bases and at J to 7 bases, leaving 8 bases not matched to a gene. The CDR3 covers 18 residues. From germline, CDR1 is LGHDT and CDR2 YNNKEL (reference sequence). The CDR3 DNA reads TGTGCCAGCAGCCAAGATGTGACTAGCGGGGGGGCGTTTAACATTCAGTACTTC. Residues: CASSQDVTSGGAFNIQYF.

The chain joins TRBV29-1 to TRBJ2-4; the D is unclear. CDR1 is SQVTM and CDR2 is ANQGSEA in the germline V gene. CDR3 size: 12 residues. The V gene lost 5 bases and the J gene lost 4 bases, with 9 bases spanning the gap. The CDR3 DNA sequence: TGCAGCGTTTTAGGAACTAAAAACATTCAGTACTTC. It translates to CSVLGTKNIQYF.

The sample holds one count of this clonotype. This chain links TRBV4-3 with TRBJ1-1, with TRBD1 matching over 7 bases. With V trimmed by 0 bases and J by 5 bases, 6 bases remained unmatched. Germline V gives CDR1 LGHNA, CDR2 YSLEER. The CDR3 is 15 amino acids. The CDR3: CASSQDLVTGTEAFF. CDR3 nucleotide sequence: TGCGCCAGCAGCCAAGATCTAGTGACAGGGACTGAAGCTTTCTTT.

The rearrangement links TRBV5-1 to TRBJ2-4; D is unresolved. With 1 base removed from V and 6 bases from J, the gap between germline ends came to 17 bases. Germline values: CDR1 SGHRS, CDR2 YFSETQ. The CDR3 has 16 residues. The CDR3 reads CASSLTRKRLPNIQYF. DNA for the CDR3: TGCGCCAGCAGCTTGACCCGTAAAAGGCTACCAAACATTCAGTACTTC.

This clonotype was detected only a few times. The chain has TRBV20-1 and TRBJ2-5; D may match TRBD1 or TRBD2 (5 bases each). The assigned J gene may be wrong: the sequence end matches TRBJ2-1 better. The length of the CDR3 is 14 residues. Germline V gene sequence: CDR1 DFQATT, CDR2 SNEGSKA (reference sequence). The CDR3 loop is CSALPGTTGNEQFF. The CDR3 nucleotides are TGCAGTGCGCTACCCGGGACGACGGGCAATGAGCAGTTCTTC.

This clonotype occurred a few times. The chain joins TRBV6-1 to TRBJ1-2; the D is unclear. The germline gives CDR1 MNHNS, CDR2 SASEGT. V was trimmed by 2 bases and J by 4 bases, leaving 11 bases between them. There are 14 residues in the CDR3. The DNA of the CDR3 is TGTGCCAGCAGTGAATGGCAGTCTGGCTATGGCTACACCTTC. It is translated as CASSEWQSGYGYTF.

V and J are TRBV10-3 and TRBJ1-2; D might be TRBD1 (6 bases). Germline loops: CDR1 ENHRY, CDR2 SYGVKD. Trimming removed 10 bases at V and 2 bases at J, with 17 bases between. The CDR3 consists of 14 residues. The CDR3 loop is CATRTEQGNYGYTF. CDR3 nucleotides: TGTGCCACTCGCACCGAGCAGGGGAACTATGGCTACACCTTC.

The V and J genes are TRBV27 and TRBJ2-2, with TRBD2 matching 11 bases. There are 17 residues in the CDR3. J was trimmed by 6 bases and V by 5 bases; bases with no gene match: 11. The germline CDR1 and CDR2 sequences are MNHEY and SMNVEV (reference sequence). CDR3: CASSQIKLAGDSGELFF. The CDR3 DNA reads TGTGCCAGCAGTCAAATCAAACTAGCGGGAGATTCCGGGGAGCTGTTTTTT.

This clonotype was observed a handful of times. The chain employs TRBV6-2 or TRBV6-3 and TRBJ2-2; D ambiguous. The V gene lost 2 bases and the J gene lost 3 bases, with 10 bases spanning the gap. The CDR3 consists of 15 residues. CDR1 and CDR2 from the germline V gene are MNHEY and SVGEGT. The CDR3 DNA sequence: TGTGCCAGCAGTTACGAAGCGAGTCACACCGGGGAGCTGTTTTTT. Protein: CASSYEASHTGELFF.

This clonotype was detected only a few times. The rearrangement uses TRBV29-1 and TRBJ2-1, with 7 bases identical to TRBD1. The germline V gene encodes CDR1 SQVTM and CDR2 ANQGSEA. The V and J ends lost 3 bases and 1 base, in that order; junction bases with no gene match: 6. The CDR3 runs to 15 residues. The CDR3 loop is CSVEAWDSSYNEQFF. The CDR3 DNA reads TGCAGCGTTGAGGCTTGGGACAGTTCCTACAATGAGCAGTTCTTC.

Only a few counts were recorded for this clonotype. V is TRBV10-3 and J is TRBJ1-1, with no clear D. V dropped 6 bases and J dropped 0 bases, with 11 bases sitting between them. The CDR3 consists of 14 residues. In germline, CDR1 is ENHRY, CDR2 SYGVKD. The CDR3 DNA reads TGTGCCATCAGGGTCACAGCTATGAACACTGAAGCTTTCTTT. Translation gives CAIRVTAMNTEAFF.

This clonotype was recorded a few times. The J gene is TRBJ1-1, the V gene TRBV5-5; D is possibly TRBD1 (5 bases). The CDR3 loop spans 13 amino acids. Germline-derived CDR1 and CDR2 are SGHKS and YYEKEE (reference sequence). Trimming left V 3 bases short and J 0 bases short, with 6 bases between. The DNA of the CDR3 is TGTGCCAGCAGCTCACAGGTGAACACTGAAGCTTTCTTT. Amino acids: CASSSQVNTEAFF.

V is TRBV7-2 and J is TRBJ2-1; D unresolved. The germline gives CDR1 SGHTA, CDR2 FQGNSA. The CDR3 is made up of 14 amino acids. V was shortened by 3 bases and J by 4 bases, with 10 bases between the two germline ends. In DNA, the CDR3 is TGTGCCAGCAGCTTTGAACTAACGTACAATGAGCAGTTCTTC. Its protein is CASSFELTYNEQFF.

The rearrangement joins TRBV4-3 to TRBJ2-7; the match to TRBD2 covers 11 bases. Trimming took 1 base from V and 4 from J; bases not matched to a gene: 3. CDR1 LGHNA and CDR2 YSLEER come from the germline V gene. The CDR3 consists of 15 residues. In nucleotides, the CDR3 is TGCGCCAGCAGCCAAGTGCTAGCGGGAGGTTACGAGCAGTACTTC. Amino acid sequence: CASSQVLAGGYEQYF.

This clonotype turned up a few times. The gene calls are TRBV12-3 or TRBV12-4 and TRBJ2-4; TRBD2 agrees at 11 bases. The CDR3 is made up of 14 amino acids. V trimming: 6 bases; J trimming: 8 bases; junction bases outside the gene matches: 6. The CDR3 protein is CASSLSGGADIQYF. CDR3 sequence (DNA): TGTGCCAGCAGCCTTAGCGGGGGGGCGGACATTCAGTACTTC.

The chain carries TRBV20-1 and TRBJ2-1; D uncertain. This CDR3 spans 17 amino acids. CDR1 and CDR2 from the germline V gene are DFQATT and SNEGSKA (reference sequence). With 0 bases removed from V and 0 bases from J, the gap between germline ends came to 15 bases. CDR3 region: CSARDDYSASSYNEQFF. The CDR3 bases are TGCAGTGCTAGAGATGATTACAGTGCGAGCTCCTACAATGAGCAGTTCTTC.

The chain employs TRBV29-1 and TRBJ2-2; perhaps D is TRBD1 or TRBD2 (5 bases each). In germline, CDR1 is SQVTM, CDR2 ANQGSEA. Trimming cost V 2 bases and J 5 bases, with 15 bases left between them. This CDR3 spans 15 amino acids. In DNA form, the CDR3 reads TGCAGCGTTGAATCGGGATTCAAGGGGACCGGGGAGCTGTTTTTT. Translation: CSVESGFKGTGELFF.

This clonotype was counted only a few times. The chain couples TRBV6-2 or TRBV6-3 to TRBJ2-1, with D possibly being TRBD1 (6 bases). The DNA end is a closer match to TRBJ2-7, so the J assignment may be wrong. CDR3 length equals 14 residues. Germline CDR1 MNHEY, CDR2 SVGEGT. Here the CDR3 DNA reads TGTGCCAGCAGTACTGACAGGAGAGCCTACGAGCAGTACTTC. It yields the protein CASSTDRRAYEQYF.

The genes are TRBV7-2 and TRBJ2-7, with TRBD1 as a possible D gene (5 bases). This CDR3 has 11 residues. Trimming cost V 5 bases and J 12 bases, with 14 bases left between them. Germline V gene sequence: CDR1 SGHTA, CDR2 FQGNSA. The CDR3 loop reads CASSSQQVSYF. As DNA, the CDR3 is TGTGCCAGCAGCAGCCAACAGGTCTCGTACTTC.

The chain links TRBV28 to TRBJ2-7; D possibly uses TRBD1 or TRBD2 (5 bases each). Germline loops: CDR1 MDHEN, CDR2 SYDVKM. V gave up 6 bases and J gave up 0 bases, with 15 bases separating them. There are 15 residues in the CDR3. The CDR3 protein is CASRSLRGDSYEQYF. DNA for the CDR3: TGTGCCAGCAGGTCTCTCCGGGGCGACTCCTACGAGCAGTACTTC.

This clonotype was observed a few times. The V call is TRBV12-3 or TRBV12-4, the J call TRBJ2-1; weak D call: TRBD2 (6 bases). The ends were cut back, 3 bases at V and 2 bases at J, with 14 bases in the middle. The CDR3 is 16 residues long. Here the CDR3 reads CASSLASVATYNEQFF. The DNA for the CDR3 is TGTGCCAGCAGTTTGGCTAGCGTTGCCACCTACAATGAGCAGTTCTTC.

The V gene is TRBV7-3, the J gene TRBJ2-5, with D perhaps being TRBD1 or TRBD2 (5 bases each). Matching the DNA end better, TRBJ2-7 makes the J call doubtful. The CDR3 is made up of 12 amino acids. The germline CDR1 and CDR2 sequences are SGHTA and FQGTGA. CDR3 loop: CASRSLGDEQYF. The CDR3, as DNA: TGTGCCAGCAGATCGCTGGGGGACGAGCAGTACTTC.

This clonotype appeared a few times. The genes are TRBV2 and TRBJ1-5; the D gene is possibly TRBD1 (6 bases). The CDR3 loop spans 14 amino acids. The germline V gene encodes CDR1 SNHLY and CDR2 FYNNEI. V was cut by 2 bases and J by 9 bases, with 14 bases left in between. CDR3 protein: CASSESGRGRPQHF. CDR3 DNA: TGTGCCAGCAGTGAATCGGGCAGGGGAAGGCCCCAGCATTTT. The full variable domain, its missing parts supplied by reference TRBV2 and TRBJ1-5, is EPEVTQTPSHQVTQMGQEVILRCVPISNHLYFYWYRQILGQKVEFLVSFYNNEISEKSEIFDDQFSVERPDGSNFTLKIRSTKLEDSAMYFCASSESGRGRPQHFGDGTRLSIL.

The gene calls are TRBV23-1 and TRBJ1-1; tentatively, D is TRBD1 (6 bases). TRBV23-1 is an ORF, and what it does is uncertain. The V and J ends lost 8 bases and 7 bases respectively, with 23 bases between them. CDR3 length: 15 amino acids. The CDR3 here is CASGRDTFDRGEAFF. The CDR3 DNA reads TGCGCCAGCGGCCGGGACACATTTGATCGAGGTGAAGCTTTCTTT.

The chain links TRBV28 to TRBJ1-2; D may be TRBD1 (6 bases). With 7 bases removed from V and 3 bases from J, the gap between germline ends came to 12 bases. Germline V gives CDR1 MDHEN, CDR2 SYDVKM. The CDR3 covers 13 residues. CDR3 bases: TGTGCCAGCAATCCGACAGGATACTATGGCTACACCTTC. Protein sequence: CASNPTGYYGYTF.